What follows are 12 T cell receptor beta chains derived from one specimen sequenced in a study of molecular identifiers for immune sequencing clone quantification. TCRdb reprocessed the PCR reads via MiXCR and lists one record per CDR3 protein. The profile shows about 510,000 distinct CDR3 sequences, under 30% of them singletons. Sequencing was done on a sample of naive CD8+ T cells from blood, with Jurkat cell RNA spiked in. Subset meaning: FACS-sorted CD8+CD4-CCR7+CD45RA+ naive T cells. The receptors were gathered from a human donor in good health. Some libraries in this study had Jurkat cell RNA spiked in.

The V call is TRBV15, the J call TRBJ2-7, with D tentatively TRBD2 (6 bases). Germline V lookup: CDR1 LNHNV, CDR2 YYDKDF (reference sequence). The CDR3 totals 15 residues. Trimming stripped 0 bases from V and 3 bases from J, with 12 bases between. CDR3 protein: CATSRDSNGGYEQYF. CDR3 DNA: TGTGCCACCAGCAGAGATTCCAACGGGGGCTACGAGCAGTACTTC.

As regards this clonotype: A much larger clonotype is one base distant, so this may be a read error. The chain has TRBV13 and TRBJ2-3, with 7 bases lining up with TRBD2. There are 15 residues in the CDR3. CDR1 is PRHDT and CDR2 is FYEKMQ in the germline V gene (reference sequence). CDR3 residues: CASSLGRGSTDTRYF. The CDR3 region has the DNA TGTGCCAGCAGCTTAGGACGCGGGAGCACAGATACGCGGTATTTT.

Concerning this clonotype itself: This clone may be a read error of a much larger clone one base away. V usage is TRBV13 and J usage is TRBJ2-1, with 7 positions matching TRBD2. Germline CDR1 and CDR2: PRHDT and FYEKMQ (reference sequence). This CDR3 spans 17 amino acids. CDR3 bases: TGTGCCAGCAGCTTAGGCCTCAGCGGGATCTCCTACAATGTGCAGTTCTTC. Its translation: CASSLGLSGISYNVQFF.

Remarks on this clonotype: A much larger clone differs by one base, so this may be a read error. The chain links TRBV15 to TRBJ2-3; D possibly corresponds to TRBD2 (6 bases). The CDR3 length is 17 residues. V gave up 1 base and J gave up 2 bases, with 16 bases separating them. Germline V gives CDR1 LNHNV, CDR2 YYDKDF (reference sequence). CDR3 nucleotide sequence: TGTGCCACCAGCAGAGTGCGGACTACCCAATTCACAGATACGCAGTATTTT. Its protein product is CATSRVRTTQFTDTQYF. Full variable domain (rest looked up from reference TRBV15 and TRBJ2-3): DAMVIQNPRYQVTQFGKPVTLSCSQTLNHNVMYWYQQKSSQAPKLLFHYYDKDFNNEADTPDNFQSRRPNTSFCFLDIRSPGLGDTAMYLCATSRVRTTQFTDTQYFGPGTRLTVL.

This clonotype was found many times. The chain uses TRBV6-5 and TRBJ1-1; D unclear. The CDR3 covers 14 residues. V dropped 0 bases and J dropped 8 bases, with 13 bases sitting between them. Looked up from germline, CDR1 is MNHEY and CDR2 is SVGAGI. CDR3: CASSYSISRGEAFF. The CDR3, as DNA: TGTGCCAGCAGTTACTCTATCAGTCGGGGAGAAGCTTTCTTT.

This clonotype was counted between two and nine times. The rearrangement uses TRBV7-9 and TRBJ1-1, with D possibly matching TRBD1 (6 bases). CDR1 is SEHNR and CDR2 is FQNEAQ in the germline V gene (reference sequence). This CDR3 has 17 amino acids. With 5 bases removed from V and 1 base from J, the gap between germline ends came to 20 bases. As DNA, the CDR3 is TGTGCCAGCAGCCTGCTGGGGGGCGCATCGGGGAACACTGAAGCTTTCTTT. Amino acids: CASSLLGGASGNTEAFF.

The rearrangement links TRBV28 to TRBJ1-6; a possible D gene is TRBD1 (5 bases). Germline V lookup: CDR1 MDHEN, CDR2 SYDVKM. This CDR3 has 16 amino acids. The V and J ends lost 6 bases and 10 bases respectively, with 22 bases between them. CDR3 bases: TGTGCCAGCAGGATAGAAGGCGGGACCCATAGCTCACCCCTCCACTTT. The encoded protein is CASRIEGGTHSSPLHF.

This clonotype was seen just once. This may arise from a read error, as a much more abundant clone is one base away. The missing conserved phenylalanine or tryptophan at the end of this CDR3 makes a read error likely. The gene calls are TRBV7-9 and TRBJ1-1, with D tentatively TRBD1 (6 bases). Germline CDR1 SEHNR, CDR2 FQNEAQ (reference sequence). V was shortened by 5 bases and J by 7 bases, with 17 bases between the two germline ends. The CDR3 extends over 14 amino acids. The CDR3 sequence is CASSSTDSPIEAFL. As DNA, the CDR3 is TGTGCCAGCAGCAGCACGGACAGTCCGATTGAAGCTTTCCTT.

In the case of this clonotype: This may stem from a read error, because a much larger clone lies one nucleotide away. The chain joins TRBV5-1 to TRBJ1-1, with unresolved D. CDR3 size: 13 residues. The germline V and J ends were trimmed by 7 bases and 7 bases, with 17 bases remaining between them. Germline CDR1 SGHRS, CDR2 YFSETQ. CDR3 sequence (DNA): TGCGCCAGCGGCCCAGGTACTGGTCGTGAAGCTTTCTTT. Translating gives CASGPGTGREAFF.

The rearrangement uses TRBV9 and TRBJ2-3, with 13 nucleotides matching TRBD2. Germline loops: CDR1 SGDLS, CDR2 YYNGEE. The length of the CDR3 is 17 residues. J lost 0 bases, V lost 4 bases, and 5 bases had no gene match. The CDR3 here is CASSTGLAGASTDTQYF. In DNA, the CDR3 is TGTGCCAGCAGCACCGGACTAGCGGGGGCCAGCACAGATACGCAGTATTTT.

The chain links TRBV11-1 to TRBJ2-5; 7 bases agree with TRBD2. This CDR3 is built from 14 residues. CDR1 and CDR2 from the germline V gene are SGHAT and FQDESV (reference sequence). Trimming cost V 5 bases and J 4 bases; bases outside gene matches: 7. CDR3 coding DNA: TGTGCCAGCAGCCTGGCGGTAGCGGGAGAGACCCAGTACTTC. It codes for CASSLAVAGETQYF.

V usage is TRBV29-1 and J usage is TRBJ1-2; TRBD1 aligns across 7 bases. CDR3 size: 13 residues. CDR1 is SQVTM and CDR2 is ANQGSEA in the germline V gene. J lost 1 base, V lost 6 bases, and 5 bases had no gene match. This CDR3 is CSVQGGNNYGYTF. The DNA of the CDR3 is TGCAGCGTCCAGGGGGGAAATAACTATGGCTACACCTTC.